This TCR beta chain was captured by sequencing in a study of control samples from healthy donors and cancer patients. Generated by immunoSEQ multiplex PCR, the TCRdb table keeps only in-frame clones and is missing some. This sample has some 80,000 clones; approximately 92% occur once, and the top ten carry approximately 5.8%. Sequenced input: blood. The sequence was obtained from a woman between 55 and 75 years old in good health.

CDR3 protein: CASAPQGAEVNTEAFF. CDR3 in DNA: TGTGCCAGCGCCCCACAGGGGGCGGAGGTGAACACTGAAGCTTTCTTT. The gene calls are TRBV18 and TRBJ1-1; 9 nucleotides line up with TRBD1. The CDR3 is made up of 16 amino acids. Looked up from germline, CDR1 is KGHSH and CDR2 is LQKENI. V lost 8 bases to trimming and J lost 0 bases; unmatched junction nucleotides: 10.